This TCR beta chain was sequenced during a study of post-analysis software for immune sequencing data. This CDR3 comprises 17 residues. CDR1 is SEHNR, CDR2 FQNEAQ, per germline (reference sequence). The TCR beta cDNA libraries carried unique molecular identifiers. TCRdb reprocessed the PCR reads via MiXCR and lists one record per CDR3 protein. The profile shows about 540,000 distinct CDR3 sequences, less than 40% of them singletons. Findings and caveats of the study: The normalized Chao1 diversity of multiple sclerosis patients was significantly lower than that of controls. In patients, TRBV5-6, TRBV5-1 and TRBV20-1 belonged to five TRBV segments found more frequently than in controls.

This clonotype has just one count. Its antigen is currently unknown. A read error may account for a junction end that differs from germline. This TCR derives from a girl aged 2-17 years with multiple sclerosis. The chain joins TRBV7-9 to TRBJ1-5; D is unclear. What was sequenced was blood. The CDR3 loop reads CACSAEQPAYPNQPQHF. CDR3 nucleotides: TGTGCCTGCAGCGCCGAACAGCCAGCATACCCAAATCAGCCCCAGCATTTT.